This TCR beta chain was recovered during a study of T-cell memory formation after mild COVID-19. Study background: There were largely donor-specific TCR clusters.

The 5'RACE method, run with constant-segment primers, produced TCR alpha and TCR beta cDNA libraries (carrying sample barcodes and UMIs). TCRdb used MiXCR to reprocess the 5' RACE reads, holding one entry per CDR3 protein. The sample lists about half a million distinct CDR3 sequences, roughly 18% occurring once. V dropped 0 bases and J dropped 11 bases, with 13 bases sitting between them. Germline V gene sequence: CDR1 KGHDR, CDR2 SFDVKD. CDR3 size: 13 residues. The TCR was taken from an adult woman who had mild COVID-19 (a few samples of this study predate the infection). Cell type and time point are not known. Input material: PBMCs or a T cell subset sorted from them (not recorded which). The chain uses TRBV24-1 and TRBJ2-7; TRBD1 or TRBD2 may be the D gene (6 bases each). DNA of the CDR3: TGTGCCACCAGTGATTTGCCCGGGGGCGAAAAGTACTTC. It is translated as CATSDLPGGEKYF.